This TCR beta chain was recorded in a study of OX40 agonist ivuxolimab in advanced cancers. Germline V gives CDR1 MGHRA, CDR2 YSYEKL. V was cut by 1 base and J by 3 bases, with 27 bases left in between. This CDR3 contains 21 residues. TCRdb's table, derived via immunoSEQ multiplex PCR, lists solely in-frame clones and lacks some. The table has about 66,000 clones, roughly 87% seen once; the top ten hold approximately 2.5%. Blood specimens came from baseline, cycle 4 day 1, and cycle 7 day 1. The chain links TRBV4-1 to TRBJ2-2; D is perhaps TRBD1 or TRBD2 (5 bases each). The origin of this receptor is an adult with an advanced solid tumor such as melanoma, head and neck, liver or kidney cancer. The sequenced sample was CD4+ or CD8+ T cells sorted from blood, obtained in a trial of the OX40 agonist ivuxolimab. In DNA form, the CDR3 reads TGCGCCAGCAGCCAAGTCCACCGAGGGGCGGTTACTAGATTTCACACCGGGGAGCTGTTTTTT. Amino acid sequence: CASSQVHRGAVTRFHTGELFF.